Listed below are T cell receptor beta chains from one sample, sequenced in a study of cytomegalovirus exposure and HLA in healthy donors. Method: immunoSEQ multiplex PCR; TCRdb's copy keeps in-frame clones and lacks some. The table records roughly 260,000 clones, 80% to 90% of them present only once. Sequencing input: PBMCs. The receptors here all came from a woman in her forties in good health and CMV-seropositive. The CDR3 runs from the conserved cysteine through the conserved F or W. D genes are given only for firm matches. Some rows mark clone size as missing; the rest say once, few, many or name a class of expanded clone.

15,TRBJ1-2,TRBV5-1,-,TRBD1,CASSLWTGGREGYTF,TGCGCCAGCAGCCTGTGGACAGGGGGCCGGGAAGGCTACACCTTC
13,TRBJ2-1,TRBV7-3,-,-,CASSFSGNNEQFF,TGTGCCAGCAGCTTTAGCGGAAACAATGAGCAGTTCTTC
15,TRBJ1-1,TRBV28,-,-,CASIPNRLGNTEAFF,TGTGCCAGCATACCCAACAGGCTGGGTAACACTGAAGCTTTCTTT
15,TRBJ2-7,TRBV7-2,-,TRBD2,CASSLWGGLSYEQYF,TGTGCCAGCAGCCTATGGGGGGGGTTATCCTACGAGCAGTACTTC
13,TRBJ2-7,TRBV28,-,TRBD1,CASSYTGGAWQYF,TGTGCCAGCAGTTATACAGGGGGCGCTTGGCAGTACTTC
13,TRBJ2-7,TRBV18,once,-,CASSPQGTYEQYF,TGTGCCAGCTCACCACAGGGGACCTACGAGCAGTACTTC
12,TRBJ2-3,TRBV7-3,-,-,CASSPSGDTQYF,TGTGCCAGCAGCCCCTCCGGAGATACGCAGTATTTT
15,TRBJ2-7,TRBV28,-,TRBD1,CASSLTQGVTYEQYF,TGTGCCAGCAGTTTAACCCAGGGGGTGACCTACGAGCAGTACTTC
17,TRBJ2-5,TRBV9,-,TRBD2,CASSVGLLAGVQETQYF,TGTGCCAGCAGCGTAGGATTACTAGCGGGAGTCCAAGAGACCCAGTACTTC
11,TRBJ1-2,TRBV20-1,-,-,CSAGINYGYTF,TGCAGTGCCGGGATTAACTATGGCTACACCTTC
11,TRBJ1-1,TRBV28,-,-,CASSLSGEAFF,TGTGCCAGCAGTTTATCCGGTGAAGCTTTCTTT
14,TRBJ2-7,TRBV6-1,-,-,CASSSPNQGSEQYF,TGTGCCAGCAGTTCCCCCAATCAGGGGTCCGAGCAGTACTTC
16,TRBJ1-3,TRBV4-3,-,-,CASSQDRRSTGNTIYF,TGCGCCAGCAGCCAAGATAGGAGGAGTACTGGAAACACCATATATTTT
14,TRBJ2-5,TRBV28,-,TRBD2,CASSLGTTKETQYF,TGTGCCAGCAGTCTGGGGACTACAAAAGAGACCCAGTACTTC
14,TRBJ1-1,TRBV7-2,-,TRBD1,CASSLTPGQGGAFF,TGTGCCAGCAGCTTAACGCCGGGACAGGGTGGGGCTTTCTTT
16,TRBJ1-3,TRBV11-2,-,-,CASSLVDSLSGNTIYF,TGTGCCAGCAGCTTAGTCGACAGCCTCTCTGGAAACACCATATATTTT
16,TRBJ2-5,TRBV25-1,-,-,CASSEPGRPGAETQYF,TGTGCCAGCAGTGAACCCGGCAGGCCAGGGGCAGAGACCCAGTACTTC
15,TRBJ2-7,TRBV18,-,-,CASSPPATPTNEQYF,TGTGCCAGCTCACCACCGGCAACCCCAACTAACGAGCAGTACTTC
14,TRBJ2-7,TRBV5-1,-,-,CASSLAAASYEQYF,TGCGCCAGCAGCTTGGCGGCGGCTTCCTACGAGCAGTACTTC
16,TRBJ2-7,TRBV7-9,-,-,CASSFLAVGATYEQYF,TGTGCCAGCAGTTTCCTCGCTGTGGGAGCTACCTACGAGCAGTACTTC
14,TRBJ2-7,TRBV23-1,-,-,CASRATSRAYEQYF,TGCGCCAGCAGGGCGACTAGTAGGGCCTACGAGCAGTACTTC